The sequence of this T cell receptor (beta chain) was determined in a study of shared clonotypes between healthy human individuals. Assay used: immunoSEQ multiplex PCR; TCRdb lists only in-frame clones, some missing. The sample lists approximately 2,200,000 clones, 93% occurring once. In the case of this clone: Its antigen is still unknown.

Study-wide results and limits: Researchers sampled blood only, noting tissue repertoires likely differ. Approximately 5.4% of naive CD4 clonotypes were common to a few donors.

Naive CD8 cells comprised CD45RO-negative, CCR7-positively selected cells, excluding terminally differentiated effector memory CD45RA+ cells. Sequencing was performed on naive CD8+ T cells from PBMCs. The sequence was collected from a man aged 18 to 30 in good health. Some clones in this sample may be carry-over from other donors' samples.

The chain's CDR3 is CASSPGTSGAAYNEQFF. DNA of the CDR3: TGCGCCAGCAGCCCCGGGACTAGCGGAGCGGCCTACAATGAGCAGTTCTTC. V usage is TRBV5-1 and J usage is TRBJ2-1; 11 bases fit TRBD2. The J segment lost 2 bases and the V segment lost 4 bases, leaving 8 bases of the junction unmatched. Germline-derived CDR1 and CDR2 are SGHRS and YFSETQ. This CDR3 contains 17 residues.